This paragraph covers one T cell receptor beta chain sequence. Its target is unknown. These data come from a study of shared clonotypes between healthy human individuals. Findings and caveats of the study: Genetic and exposure-history diversity was limited by the small donor number.

Healthy and HIV-negative, the adult donors had no recent acute infections or vaccinations. TCRdb keeps only in-frame clones here, not all; method: immunoSEQ multiplex PCR. The repertoire holds millions of clones, with approximately 90% as singletons. V shed 5 bases and J 9 bases; nucleotides not matched to a gene: 10. The CDR3 extends over 14 amino acids. Per germline, CDR1 MNHEY and CDR2 SVGAGI. Input material: naive CD4+ T cells sorted from blood. Subset denoted: CD45RA+ positively selected. The TCR originated in a man younger than 35 in good health. V and J are TRBV6-5 and TRBJ2-1; 7 nucleotides align to TRBD2. The CDR3 DNA follows: TGTGCCAGCAGTCGGGAGTCGGCTAGCGGTGAGCAGTTCTTC. Protein: CASSRESASGEQFF.